A selection of T cell receptor beta chains follows, all from one sample in a study of neurological immune-mediated disorders. MiXCR was run by TCRdb on the 5' RACE reads, yielding one entry per CDR3 protein. The sample records some 60,000 distinct CDR3 sequences, 2% to 3% being singletons. Sequences were obtained from PBMCs. These receptors all come from a man aged 50 to 60 with multiple sclerosis. Each CDR3 is given with its conserved first and last residue. The D gene is left open where the match is weak. The size field reads once, few, many, or a class for an expanded clone.

D gene	clone size	CDR3 length	J gene	V gene	CDR3 DNA	CDR3 protein
TRBD1	many	14	TRBJ1-5	TRBV20-1	TGCAGTGCAACCGGGACAGGGGCGGAACAGCCCCAGCATTTT	CSATGTGAEQPQHF
NA	many	13	TRBJ1-5	TRBV7-2	TGTGCCAGCAGCCCGAGTATCAATCAGCCCCAGCATTTT	CASSPSINQPQHF
NA	many	15	TRBJ2-2	TRBV5-1	TGCGCCAGCAGCTTGGAGCCCACAGGCACCGGGGAGCTGTTTTTT	CASSLEPTGTGELFF
TRBD2	many	15	TRBJ2-1	TRBV5-1	TGCGCCAGCAGCTTAGGACTAGCGGGGGTCAATGAGCAGTTCTTC	CASSLGLAGVNEQFF
NA	many	14	TRBJ2-3	TRBV7-2	TGTGCCAGCAGCTTCTCGGCCAGCACAGATACGCAGTATTTT	CASSFSASTDTQYF
TRBD2	many	19	TRBJ2-1	TRBV7-6	TGTGCCAGCAGCTTATTAGCGGGGGGGCCGGGGGCCTTGGGCAATGAGCAGTTCTTC	CASSLLAGGPGALGNEQFF
NA	few	13	TRBJ2-1	TRBV27	TGTGCCAGCAGTTTAGCGGGAAACAGGGGTCTGTTCTTC	CASSLAGNRGLFF
NA	few	17	TRBJ1-4	TRBV5-1	TGCGCCAGCAGCTTGGTGGCGCAGTCTGCAACTAATGAAAAACTGTTTTTT	CASSLVAQSATNEKLFF
NA	many	15	TRBJ2-7	TRBV12-3/TRBV12-4	TGTGCCAGCAGGCCCAGGGGACCTCTGGCCTACGAGCAGTACTTC	CASRPRGPLAYEQYF
TRBD1	many	15	TRBJ2-2	TRBV14	TGTGCCAGCAGCGGGACAGGGGGAGGCACCGGGGAGCTGTTTTTT	CASSGTGGGTGELFF
NA	many	13	TRBJ2-3	TRBV29-1	TGCAGCGTTGCGTTGGGTAACACAGATACGCAGTATTTT	CSVALGNTDTQYF